Presented here are 20 T cell receptor beta chains from one specimen sequenced in a study of shared clonotypes between healthy human individuals. Measured with immunoSEQ multiplex PCR; TCRdb has only the in-frame clones, and not every one. Of millions of clones listed, approximately 93% were seen once; the top ten hold 0.39%. Source material: naive CD4+ T cells from PBMCs. The subset was: CD45RA+ positively selected. These receptors were collected from a man between 18 and 35 years old in good health. Some clones in this sample may be carry-over from other donors' samples.

V usage is TRBV18 and J usage is TRBJ2-6, with 7 bases identical to TRBD1. Germline V gene lookup returns CDR1 KGHSH and CDR2 LQKENI. Trimming cost V 1 base and J 0 bases; bases outside gene matches: 3. CDR3 length equals 17 residues. This CDR3 reads CASSPRQGFSGANVLTF. DNA for the CDR3: TGTGCCAGCTCACCACGACAGGGTTTCTCTGGGGCCAACGTCCTGACTTTC.

The V and J genes are TRBV5-1 and TRBJ2-1; 10 bases map to TRBD1. The CDR3 length is 15 residues. CDR1 and CDR2 from the germline V gene are SGHRS and YFSETQ. The V segment lost 4 bases and the J segment 8 bases; nucleotides outside the gene matches: 9. In DNA form, the CDR3 reads TGCGCCAGCAGCCCCGGGGGGACAGGGGCCCATGAGCAGTTCTTC. Amino acid sequence: CASSPGGTGAHEQFF. Drawing the rest from reference TRBV5-1 and TRBJ2-1, the complete variable domain is KAGVTQTPRYLIKTRGQQVTLSCSPISGHRSVSWYQQTPGQGLQFLFEYFSETQRNKGNFPGRFSGRQFSNSRSEMNVSTLELGDSALYLCASSPGGTGAHEQFFGPGTRLTVL.

As for this clone: Within the sample, other DNA sequences also encode this same CDR3. The V gene is TRBV18, the J gene TRBJ2-5, with D possibly TRBD2 on 5 matching bases. The CDR3 contains 13 residues. Between the trimmed V and J ends, which lost 4 bases and 2 bases, there was a span of 8 bases. Germline CDR1 KGHSH, CDR2 LQKENI. The DNA for the CDR3 is TGTGCCAGCTCACGAGGGAGTCAAGAGACCCAGTACTTC. Translation: CASSRGSQETQYF.

For the CDR3, the DNA is TGCGCCAGCAGCCCAACGACTAGGAGGTCCTACAATGAGCAGTTCTTC. The encoded protein is CASSPTTRRSYNEQFF. The chain combines TRBV5-1 with TRBJ2-1; D perhaps matches TRBD2 (6 bases). This CDR3 has 16 residues. The V end lost 4 bases, the J end lost 1 base, and 15 bases lay between the germline ends. Per germline, CDR1 SGHRS and CDR2 YFSETQ.

This rearrangement joins TRBV18 to TRBJ2-2; D is unresolved. The CDR3 has 14 amino acids. The germline V gene encodes CDR1 KGHSH and CDR2 LQKENI. Deletions cut 3 bases from V and 1 base from J, with 6 bases between. The CDR3 region has the DNA TGTGCCAGCTCACCCCAACTGAACACCGGGGAGCTGTTTTTT. Translation: CASSPQLNTGELFF. Filled out from reference TRBV18 and TRBJ2-2, the complete variable domain reads NAGVMQNPRHLVRRRGQEARLRCSPMKGHSHVYWYRQLPEEGLKFMVYLQKENIIDESGMPKERFSAEFPKEGPSILRIQQVVRGDSAAYFCASSPQLNTGELFFGEGSRLTVL.

The chain joins TRBV6-1 to TRBJ2-7, with 9 bases that match TRBD2. Germline V lookup: CDR1 MNHNS, CDR2 SASEGT. The length of the CDR3 is 14 residues. J lost 2 bases, V lost 8 bases, and 7 bases had no gene match. CDR3 sequence reads: CASRLTSGTYEQYF. The CDR3 DNA reads as TGTGCCAGCCGTCTGACTAGCGGCACCTACGAGCAGTACTTC.

The rearrangement uses TRBV5-6 and TRBJ2-6; TRBD1 matches at 10 bases. This CDR3 has 19 residues. Germline assignment: CDR1 SGHDT and CDR2 YYEEEE. V dropped 5 bases and J dropped 0; count of bases not matched to a gene: 11. Here the CDR3 DNA reads TGTGCCAGCAGGCCCGACAGGGGGCTCCTAAGCTCTGGGGCCAACGTCCTGACTTTC. Translated: CASRPDRGLLSSGANVLTF.

The CDR3: CASSLSPLAGSTDTQYF. Written as DNA, the CDR3 is TGTGCCAGCAGTTTAAGCCCCTTGGCGGGAAGCACAGATACGCAGTATTTT. The rearrangement joins TRBV27 to TRBJ2-3; TRBD2 is a possible D gene (6 bases). V lost 2 bases to trimming and J lost 0 bases, with 15 bases between them. The CDR3 has 17 amino acids. The germline CDR1 and CDR2 sequences are MNHEY and SMNVEV (reference sequence).

The rearrangement links TRBV28 to TRBJ1-2; no clear D. The CDR3 extends over 12 amino acids. Germline CDR1 is MDHEN and CDR2 is SYDVKM. V lost 6 bases to trimming and J lost 6 bases, with 11 bases between them. DNA for the CDR3: TGTGCCAGCAGCCCAATTGGTCATGGCTACACCTTC. Protein product: CASSPIGHGYTF.

V is TRBV5-1 and J is TRBJ2-7, with D possibly matching TRBD1 (6 bases). Germline-derived CDR1 and CDR2 are SGHRS and YFSETQ. CDR3 length equals 14 residues. V was clipped by 8 bases and J by 3 bases, with 18 bases between them. CDR3 residues: CASTLDTGFYEQYF. CDR3 DNA: TGCGCCAGTACCCTGGACACAGGGTTCTACGAGCAGTACTTC.

This rearrangement joins TRBV7-8 to TRBJ2-2; D is uncertain. The V gene's germline CDR1 is SGHVS and CDR2 FQNEAQ. The V end was cut by 0 bases, the J end by 6 bases, with 11 bases between. The CDR3 is 15 residues long. CDR3 in DNA: TGTGCCAGCAGCTTAGCTGGGGTAGGGTCCGGGGAGCTGTTTTTT. It is translated as CASSLAGVGSGELFF.

This chain connects TRBV2 to TRBJ2-2; 8 bases align to TRBD1. In germline, CDR1 is SNHLY, CDR2 FYNNEI. There are 15 residues in the CDR3. Unmatched junction bases numbered 2, after V lost 4 bases and J lost 1 base. CDR3 bases: TGTGCCAGCAGTGGGGACAGGTGGAACACCGGGGAGCTGTTTTTT. Residues: CASSGDRWNTGELFF. The whole variable domain, filled in from reference TRBV2 and TRBJ2-2, reads EPEVTQTPSHQVTQMGQEVILRCVPISNHLYFYWYRQILGQKVEFLVSFYNNEISEKSEIFDDQFSVERPDGSNFTLKIRSTKLEDSAMYFCASSGDRWNTGELFFGEGSRLTVL.

This rearrangement joins TRBV6-5 to TRBJ1-2; perhaps TRBD1 as D (5 bases). Trimming pared 7 bases from V and 4 bases from J, leaving 19 bases between. Germline V CDR1 and CDR2: MNHEY, SVGAGI. The CDR3 consists of 15 residues. The CDR3 region has the DNA TGTGCCAGCAACGATCCGGGACGGAGTATCTATGGCTACACCTTC. Its protein product is CASNDPGRSIYGYTF.

V gene TRBV28 combines with J gene TRBJ1-4; TRBD1 is a possible D gene (6 bases). The germline V gene encodes CDR1 MDHEN and CDR2 SYDVKM. V lost 3 bases and J 12 bases, leaving 20 bases between the germline ends. This CDR3 has 15 residues. CDR3 nucleotides: TGTGCCAGCAGTTTGGCGGCAGGGGCCACTTGGGAACTGTTTTTT. It encodes CASSLAAGATWELFF.

CDR3 nucleotide sequence: TGTGCCATCAGTGAGACCGGGACTAGCGGAACCAATGAGCAGTTCTTC. Translation: CAISETGTSGTNEQFF. This chain uses TRBV10-3 with TRBJ2-1, with 11 bases aligning to TRBD2. Germline V CDR1 and CDR2: ENHRY, SYGVKD. V dropped 2 bases and J dropped 6; count of bases not matched to a gene: 6. The CDR3 is 16 residues long.

The chain combines TRBV5-4 with TRBJ2-3; a weak D match, TRBD2 (6 bases). The CDR3 sequence is 15 residues long. V was clipped by 6 bases and J by 4 bases, with 18 bases between them. Germline assignment: CDR1 SGHNT and CDR2 YYREEE (reference sequence). In DNA form, the CDR3 reads TGTGCCAGCATCCCGCCGGGGACTCACGCAGATACGCAGTATTTT. This sequence encodes CASIPPGTHADTQYF.

Turning to this clone: The sample holds other DNA sequences that translate to the same CDR3. The J gene is TRBJ2-5, the V gene TRBV5-1; D gene unclear. CDR1 is SGHRS, CDR2 YFSETQ, per germline. This CDR3 comprises 13 residues. V was shortened by 2 bases and J by 2 bases, with 7 bases between the two germline ends. The DNA of the CDR3 is TGCGCCAGCAGCTTTGCGCCACAAGAGACCCAGTACTTC. It yields the protein CASSFAPQETQYF.

The CDR3 nucleotides are TGTGCCAGCAGTCCCGACAGGGGGAGCAGGTGGGCCCAGCATTTT. This translates into CASSPDRGSRWAQHF. The V call is TRBV6-5, the J call TRBJ1-5; TRBD1 matches at 9 bases. CDR1 MNHEY and CDR2 SVGAGI come from the germline V gene. The CDR3 covers 15 residues. Trimming cost V 5 bases and J 11 bases; bases outside gene matches: 13.

The V call is TRBV30, the J call TRBJ1-5; possibly TRBD1 for D (6 bases). This CDR3 has 14 residues. The germline gives CDR1 GTSNPN, CDR2 SVGIG (reference sequence). Deletions cut 0 bases from V and 6 bases from J, with 12 bases between. CDR3 sequence (DNA): TGTGCCTGGAGTGTATCGGGGGCAGGTCAGCCCCAGCATTTT. This gives the protein CAWSVSGAGQPQHF.

The genes are TRBV6-5 and TRBJ1-1; TRBD1 aligns across 8 bases. The CDR3 runs to 14 residues. The germline V gene has CDR1 MNHEY and CDR2 SVGAGI. V trimming: 6 bases; J trimming: 8 bases; junction bases outside the gene matches: 11. The CDR3 DNA reads as TGTGCCAGCAGCCGCGGGACAGGTGGGTTGGAAGCTTTCTTT. Its translation: CASSRGTGGLEAFF.